This T cell receptor (beta chain) emerged from a study of cytomegalovirus exposure and HLA in healthy donors (dated by TCRdb to 2017 to 2019). In the study overall: According to a later analysis, the 120 or so validation repertoires were produced on the same platform as the roughly 700 repertoires of the first cohort. The study aimed to test whether signatures of past pathogen exposure could be identified by cataloging public T cell receptors. Along with the approximately 650-subject first cohort, a separate validation cohort of more than 90 different subjects was used. To predict cytomegalovirus infection status, the study brought together high-throughput TCR immunosequencing, statistical association of individual TCRs with disease status, and machine learning. Study-wide conclusions, independent of this receptor: In the study, around 160 TCR beta chains were listed as associated with cytomegalovirus. All 120 or so repertoires were used to score co-occurrence in the validation cohort in a later analysis, because that analysis had no HLA typing for the cohort. The authors suggested that the approach could potentially be generalized to other disease states and immunological phenotypes. Cytomegalovirus status was reported to be diagnosed by the classifier with high specificity and sensitivity in both the original and validation cohorts. Subsequent analysis determined that TCRs grouped into clusters in the first cohort also showed a tendency toward co-occurrence across the roughly 110 validation repertoires, and approximately 94% of cluster scores exceeded 0. Across donors, most TCR sequences were observed very rarely, whereas some public TCRs were present in many individuals. In vitro tests confirmed that a few of the cytomegalovirus-associated TCR beta chains recognize cytomegalovirus antigens.

Libraries were built with the immunoSEQ multiplex PCR assay. Per the authors' processing: A statistical classification framework was built for diagnosing cytomegalovirus status from the catalog of TCR beta chain sequences. The table was pulled from immuneACCESS by TCRdb, which kept in-frame rearrangements only. Such tables lose some clones; where checked, under half of the loss comes from unresolved V genes, and the rest has no known cause. V and J calls and clone size follow that table, whereas D and trimming were derived from the DNA. This sample holds around 160,000 clones; around 90% were observed only once. Of the sample, around 2.7% falls within the top ten clones. This clone was counted a few times. No cognate antigen has been identified for it. Base qualities are not at hand, and no much larger clone is one base apart. The CDR3 holds 14 amino acids from the cysteine to the phenylalanine. Left in the record is the CDR3 DNA by itself, 42 bases read in frame from the first base. The germline V gene sets CDR1 to SGHTA and CDR2 to FQGNSA. V is shortened by 5 bases, J by 7 bases, and the region joining them spans 17 bases.

The donors were included in the validation cohort of some 120 subjects, a group kept apart from the roughly 730-subject first cohort. The V gene is TRBV7-2 and the J gene is TRBJ1-2, with TRBD1 perhaps the D gene, on 5 matching bases. The sequenced sample consisted of PBMCs. This receptor was taken from a young woman in good health and CMV-seropositive. The CDR3 loop reads CASSRQQRRGGYTF. DNA sequence: TGTGCCAGCAGCCGACAGCAGCGAAGGGGTGGCTACACCTTC.